These 23 T cell receptor beta chains were all obtained from the same sample, sequenced in a study of cytomegalovirus exposure and HLA in healthy donors. The protocol was immunoSEQ multiplex PCR, while the TCRdb copy is restricted to in-frame clones and leaves out a portion. The table shows under 250,000 clones, with around four fifths occurring only once. The source material was PBMCs. These receptors were taken from a woman under 30 in good health and CMV-seronegative.

The sample holds a few counts of this clone. J is TRBJ2-4 and V is TRBV18, with 13 bases lining up with TRBD2. J was trimmed by 4 bases and V by 3 bases; bases with no gene match: 9. This CDR3 contains 18 residues. The V gene's germline CDR1 is KGHSH and CDR2 LQKENI. CDR3 amino acids: CASSPVKTSGGRKNIQYF. The CDR3 DNA reads as TGTGCCAGCTCACCGGTCAAGACTAGCGGGGGGCGTAAAAACATTCAGTACTTC.

The CDR3 reads CASSLGGTEKLFF. As DNA, the CDR3 is TGTGCCAGCAGCTTAGGGGGGACTGAAAAACTGTTTTTT. V is TRBV7-9 and J is TRBJ1-4; D possibly corresponds to TRBD1 (5 bases). The CDR3 spans 13 residues. The V gene's germline CDR1 is SEHNR and CDR2 FQNEAQ (reference sequence). Between the trimmed V and J ends, which lost 1 base and 7 bases, there was a span of 7 bases. Combining the CDR3 with reference TRBV7-9 and TRBJ1-4 gives the whole variable domain DTGVSQNPRHKITKRGQNVTFRCDPISEHNRLYWYRQTLGQGPEFLTYFQNEAQLEKSRLLSDRFSAERPKGSFSTLEIQRTEQGDSAMYLCASSLGGTEKLFFGSGTQLSVL.

The V gene is TRBV19, the J gene TRBJ1-5; D is unclear. The ends were cut back, 5 bases at V and 7 bases at J, with 15 bases in the middle. The CDR3 covers 14 residues. Germline CDR1 reads LNHDA; CDR2 reads SQIVND (reference sequence). The DNA for the CDR3 is TGTGCCAGTAGTTTGGACTCTTTAGGCCAGCCCCAGCATTTT. Protein product: CASSLDSLGQPQHF.

This rearrangement joins TRBV18 to TRBJ2-5; D is unresolved. The CDR3 spans 13 residues. The germline gives CDR1 KGHSH, CDR2 LQKENI. V was cut by 3 bases and J by 5 bases, with 10 bases left in between. The CDR3 nucleotides are TGTGCCAGCTCACCGAATTATGGGGAGACCCAGTACTTC. Translation: CASSPNYGETQYF.

This chain links TRBV2 with TRBJ2-1; D gene unclear. V dropped 5 bases and J dropped 10 bases, with 9 bases sitting between them. This CDR3 has 11 amino acids. Germline V CDR1 and CDR2: SNHLY, FYNNEI. CDR3: CASSSGQEQFF. For the CDR3, the DNA is TGTGCCAGCAGTTCTGGGCAAGAGCAGTTCTTC.

This chain connects TRBV5-5 to TRBJ2-7; the D is unclear. CDR1 SGHKS and CDR2 YYEKEE come from the germline V gene (reference sequence). Trimming removed 2 bases from V and 3 bases from J, with 6 bases in between. This CDR3 is built from 12 residues. The CDR3 region has the DNA TGTGCCAGCAGCTTCTACGGCTACGAGCAGTACTTC. It encodes CASSFYGYEQYF.

The chain recombines TRBV9 with TRBJ2-3; D is possibly TRBD2 (6 bases). The V end was cut by 0 bases, the J end by 4 bases, with 15 bases between. Germline V gene data show CDR1 as SGDLS and CDR2 as YYNGEE. This CDR3 has 16 amino acids. The CDR3: CASSVDVAGTPDTQYF. In DNA form, the CDR3 reads TGTGCCAGCAGCGTAGATGTTGCGGGAACCCCAGATACGCAGTATTTT.

In DNA form, the CDR3 reads TGTGCCAGCAGCAAAGGGACTAGCGGGAGCACAGATACGCAGTATTTT. Translation gives CASSKGTSGSTDTQYF. V gene TRBV21-1 combines with J gene TRBJ2-3; the DNA was not compared with TRBD2, the D call given in the table. TRBV21-1 is a documented pseudogene. The CDR3 loop spans 16 amino acids.

The chain carries TRBV30 and TRBJ2-5; 8 bases agree with TRBD2. Germline lookup yields CDR1 GTSNPN and CDR2 SVGIG (reference sequence). J was trimmed by 5 bases and V by 1 base; bases with no gene match: 6. CDR3 length equals 14 residues. This CDR3 reads CAWSAGGAAETQYF. The CDR3 DNA reads TGTGCCTGGAGTGCGGGGGGGGCCGCCGAGACCCAGTACTTC.

This rearrangement joins TRBV7-6 to TRBJ2-5; 7 nucleotides line up with TRBD2. The ends lost 4 bases at V and 2 bases at J; junction bases unmatched: 7. The length of the CDR3 is 15 residues. Germline loops: CDR1 SGHVS, CDR2 FNYEAQ. The CDR3 region is CASSSRSGDQETQYF. The CDR3 bases are TGTGCCAGCAGCTCCCGGAGCGGGGATCAAGAGACCCAGTACTTC.

The rearrangement joins TRBV2 to TRBJ2-5, with 8 bases that match TRBD2. The junction had 4 bases not matched to a gene; V was cut back by 8 bases and J by 5 bases. The germline gives CDR1 SNHLY, CDR2 FYNNEI. CDR3 size: 12 residues. CDR3 in DNA: TGTGCCAGCGGCGGGGGGCGGGAGACCCAGTACTTC. Translated, it gives CASGGGRETQYF.

The chain is built from TRBV28 and TRBJ1-2; maybe TRBD1 (5 bases). Germline V CDR1 and CDR2: MDHEN, SYDVKM. The CDR3 spans 13 residues. V was cut by 8 bases and J by 8 bases, with 18 bases left in between. CDR3 coding DNA: TGTGCCAGCTTGGTAGGGGCGCAGGGCGGCTACACCTTC. Translating gives CASLVGAQGGYTF.

This clone was counted between two and nine times. This chain joins TRBV29-1 and TRBJ1-2; the D gene is possibly TRBD1 (6 bases). The CDR3 spans 11 residues. Germline V gene data show CDR1 as SQVTM and CDR2 as ANQGSEA. The germline V and J ends were trimmed by 6 bases and 8 bases, with 13 bases remaining between them. CDR3 bases: TGCAGCGTGAAACAGGGTTGGGGCTACACCTTC. It yields the protein CSVKQGWGYTF.

This clone has a handful of counts. The chain has TRBV6-1 and TRBJ2-7; 7 nucleotides match TRBD1. The germline CDR1 and CDR2 sequences are MNHNS and SASEGT. The CDR3 totals 13 residues. Germline trimming cut 4 bases from V and 3 bases from J; bases unmatched to any gene: 3. CDR3 sequence: CASSVTGYYEQYF. Written as DNA, the CDR3 is TGTGCCAGCAGTGTGACAGGGTACTACGAGCAGTACTTC.

This clone showed up just a few times. The rearrangement uses TRBV28 and TRBJ2-2; D call uncertain. The CDR3 has 15 residues. CDR1 is MDHEN and CDR2 is SYDVKM in the germline V gene. Trimming took 5 bases from V and 0 from J, leaving 10 bases between them. Written as DNA, the CDR3 is TGTGCCAGCAGTCCCCCCGCGGCGAACACCGGGGAGCTGTTTTTT. Translated: CASSPPAANTGELFF.

The rearrangement uses TRBV18 and TRBJ2-3; no firm D call. This CDR3 is built from 16 residues. Trimming removed 1 base from V and 0 bases from J, with 11 bases in between. CDR1 KGHSH and CDR2 LQKENI come from the germline V gene. The CDR3 sequence: CASSPRPQTSTDTQYF. The CDR3 nucleotides are TGTGCCAGCTCACCACGTCCTCAGACTAGCACAGATACGCAGTATTTT.

The count of this clone is one. The chain links TRBV27 to TRBJ1-1, with D possibly TRBD1 on 6 matching bases. Per germline, CDR1 MNHEY and CDR2 SMNVEV (reference sequence). CDR3 length equals 15 residues. V was cut by 7 bases and J by 0 bases, with 15 bases left in between. The CDR3 loop is CASKGETDLNTEAFF. Written as DNA, the CDR3 is TGTGCCAGCAAGGGGGAGACAGACTTGAACACTGAAGCTTTCTTT.

The V call is TRBV5-6, the J call TRBJ1-1; D is unresolved. The CDR3 consists of 14 residues. Trimming cost V 0 bases and J 7 bases, with 13 bases left between them. CDR1 and CDR2 (germline): SGHDT, YYEEEE. The CDR3 is CASSLERAPVEAFF. In nucleotides, the CDR3 is TGTGCCAGCAGCTTGGAGAGGGCCCCCGTTGAAGCTTTCTTT.

This chain links TRBV19 with TRBJ1-5; the D is unclear. Germline V gene sequence: CDR1 LNHDA, CDR2 SQIVND (reference sequence). Trimming removed 7 bases from V and 0 bases from J, with 13 bases in between. The length of the CDR3 is 15 residues. CDR3: CASTPTSNSNQPQHF. DNA of the CDR3: TGTGCCAGTACTCCGACAAGTAATAGCAATCAGCCCCAGCATTTT.

The chain employs TRBV5-4 and TRBJ1-1, with 8 positions matching TRBD1. J lost 0 bases, V lost 3 bases, and 16 bases had no gene match. This CDR3 is 19 amino acids long. CDR1 is SGHNT and CDR2 is YYREEE in the germline V gene (reference sequence). CDR3 in DNA: TGTGCCAGCAGCTCGCCTCTTGGACAGGGAGGCGTAATGAACACTGAAGCTTTCTTT. This translates into CASSSPLGQGGVMNTEAFF.

The chain combines TRBV9 with TRBJ2-1, with D perhaps TRBD1 (6 bases). Per germline, CDR1 SGDLS and CDR2 YYNGEE. V was cut by 3 bases and J by 3 bases, with 13 bases left in between. This CDR3 region has 15 residues. CDR3 sequence reads: CASSGGPQGYNEQFF. The CDR3 region has the DNA TGTGCCAGCAGCGGTGGCCCACAGGGCTACAATGAGCAGTTCTTC.

The J gene is TRBJ1-1, the V gene TRBV6-1; TRBD1 is a possible D gene (5 bases). Germline-derived CDR1 and CDR2 are MNHNS and SASEGT. Trimming shortened V by 1 base and J by 5 bases, and 11 bases separated the two germline ends. This CDR3 comprises 14 residues. In DNA form, the CDR3 reads TGTGCCAGCAGTGAAGAGGGACGAGAGACTGAAGCTTTCTTT. It encodes CASSEEGRETEAFF.

The chain carries TRBV5-1 and TRBJ1-1; D gene unclear. Deletions cut 4 bases from V and 8 bases from J, with 15 bases between. Germline V gene data show CDR1 as SGHRS and CDR2 as YFSETQ. This CDR3 has 13 amino acids. The CDR3 reads CASSPTGSLEAFF. The CDR3 region has the DNA TGCGCCAGCAGCCCGACGGGATCCCTAGAAGCTTTCTTT.